This T cell receptor beta chain was identified during a study of T cell changes during pregnancy in multiple sclerosis. Assay: immunoSEQ multiplex PCR; the TCRdb copy retains only in-frame clones and omits some. The sample comprises tens of thousands of clones, roughly 92% of which are singletons, and 1% to 1.5% rests with the top ten. Germline V gene data show CDR1 as SGHRS and CDR2 as YFSETQ. The CDR3 loop spans 14 amino acids. V lost 0 bases and J 1 base, leaving 7 bases between the germline ends. The source of this sequence is a female donor with multiple sclerosis, enrolled in a pregnancy study. This chain links TRBV5-1 with TRBJ1-1; D gene unclear. The sample consisted of peripheral blood. This CDR3 is CASSLAAGNTEAFF. CDR3 DNA sequence: TGCGCCAGCAGCTTGGCCGCGGGGAACACTGAAGCTTTCTTT.